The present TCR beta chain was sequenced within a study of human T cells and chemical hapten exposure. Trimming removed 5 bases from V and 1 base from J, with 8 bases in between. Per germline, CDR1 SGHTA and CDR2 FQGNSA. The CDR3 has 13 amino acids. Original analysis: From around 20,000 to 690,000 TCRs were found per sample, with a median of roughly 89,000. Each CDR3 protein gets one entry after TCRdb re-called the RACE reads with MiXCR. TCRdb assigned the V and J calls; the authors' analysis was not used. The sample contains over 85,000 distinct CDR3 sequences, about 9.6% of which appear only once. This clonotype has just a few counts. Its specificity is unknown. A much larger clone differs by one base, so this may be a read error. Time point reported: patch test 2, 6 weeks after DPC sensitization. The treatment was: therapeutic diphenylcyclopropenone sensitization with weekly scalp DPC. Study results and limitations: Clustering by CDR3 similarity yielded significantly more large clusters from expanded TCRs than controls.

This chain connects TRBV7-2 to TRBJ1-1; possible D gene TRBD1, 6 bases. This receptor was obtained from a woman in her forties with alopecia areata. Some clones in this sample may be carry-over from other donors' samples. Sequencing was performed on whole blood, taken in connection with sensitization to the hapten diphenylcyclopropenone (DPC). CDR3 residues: CASSAQGNTEAFF. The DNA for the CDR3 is TGTGCCAGCAGCGCACAGGGGAACACTGAAGCTTTCTTT.